Below are 12 T cell receptor beta chains sequenced from a single sample in a study of blood T cell repertoires in COVID-19 (dated by TCRdb to 2019 to 2021). Library construction relied on the immunoSEQ multiplex PCR assay. Sourced from immuneACCESS, this table was stored by TCRdb with only in-frame sequences that have V and J called. A share of the clones is absent; for the studies checked, an unresolved V gene accounts for under half, and the remainder has no known explanation. In this sample the table shows approximately 180,000 clones, over 75% of which occur a single time. Of the sample, about 20% is held by the ten largest clones. The sequenced material came from peripheral blood. Receptor source: a person aged 65-85 years with COVID-19, enrolled during active disease.

The J gene is TRBJ2-5, the V gene TRBV28; TRBD2 matches at 10 bases. This CDR3 comprises 16 residues. Per the germline V gene, CDR1 is MDHEN and CDR2 is SYDVKM. Losses at the gene ends were 7 bases for V and 4 bases for J; bases not matched to a gene: 12. The CDR3 coding sequence is TGTGCCAGCACTCCCGGGCTAGCGGGAGCGGGAGAGACCCAGTACTTC. Amino acid sequence: CASTPGLAGAGETQYF.

The chain links TRBV7-9 to TRBJ1-1; 7 nucleotides line up with TRBD1. The CDR3 is made up of 14 amino acids. Germline V CDR1 and CDR2: SEHNR, FQNEAQ (reference sequence). V was clipped by 6 bases and J by 0 bases; unmatched bases: 4. This CDR3 reads CASRTGTVNTEAFF. DNA of the CDR3: TGTGCCAGCAGAACCGGGACAGTGAACACTGAAGCTTTCTTT.

This sequence joins TRBV6-6 and TRBJ2-1; D possibly corresponds to TRBD2 (6 bases). V was cut by 0 bases and J by 4 bases, with 10 bases left in between. The CDR3 covers 15 residues. Per the germline V gene, CDR1 is MNHNY and CDR2 is SVGAGI (reference sequence). CDR3 loop: CASSYSPGLYNEQFF. DNA of the CDR3: TGTGCCAGCAGTTACTCCCCGGGACTGTACAATGAGCAGTTCTTC.

The chain has TRBV4-1 and TRBJ1-5; D remains ambiguous. The CDR3 is 17 amino acids. Germline V gene lookup returns CDR1 MGHRA and CDR2 YSYEKL. Trimming removed 0 bases from V and 1 base from J, with 13 bases in between. As DNA, the CDR3 is TGCGCCAGCAGCCAAGACTTCCTACCCCCGAGCAATCAGCCCCAGCATTTT. Residues: CASSQDFLPPSNQPQHF.

The table lists this clone with a few counts. The V gene is TRBV6-6, the J gene TRBJ1-1; D might be TRBD1 (5 bases). Germline CDR1 MNHNY, CDR2 SVGAGI (reference sequence). CDR3 length: 13 amino acids. V lost 6 bases, J lost 0 bases, and 8 bases lay in between. Here the CDR3 DNA reads TGTGCCAGCAGCCAACAGGTGAACACTGAAGCTTTCTTT. As protein: CASSQQVNTEAFF.

This chain joins TRBV29-1 and TRBJ2-1, with D possibly TRBD1 on 6 matching bases. The CDR3 sequence is 11 residues long. Germline-derived CDR1 and CDR2 are SQVTM and ANQGSEA. V lost 3 bases to trimming and J lost 9 bases, with 9 bases between them. CDR3 sequence (DNA): TGCAGCGTTGATTCAGGGGCTGAGCAGTTCTTC. This encodes CSVDSGAEQFF.

The chain employs TRBV6-5 and TRBJ2-5; 9 bases are a match to TRBD1. Germline V gene lookup returns CDR1 MNHEY and CDR2 SVGAGI. V trimming: 4 bases; J trimming: 5 bases; junction bases outside the gene matches: 8. The CDR3 contains 15 residues. The CDR3 here is CASSSLTGGAETQYF. CDR3 bases: TGTGCCAGCAGTTCACTTACAGGGGGCGCTGAGACCCAGTACTTC.

The V and J genes are TRBV11-2 and TRBJ1-3; D gene unclear. This CDR3 spans 15 amino acids. V was trimmed by 5 bases and J by 2 bases, leaving 13 bases between them. Germline V gene sequence: CDR1 SGHAT, CDR2 FQNNGV. CDR3 protein: CASSPGSTPGNTIYF. DNA of the CDR3: TGTGCCAGCAGCCCAGGATCGACGCCTGGAAACACCATATATTTT.

The chain uses TRBV9 and TRBJ2-5; D is ambiguous. CDR3 length: 13 amino acids. The germline V gene has CDR1 SGDLS and CDR2 YYNGEE. Trimming took off 1 base at V and 2 bases at J, with 6 bases between the two ends. In nucleotides, the CDR3 is TGTGCCAGCAGCGTACAGGAACAAGAGACCCAGTACTTC. This encodes CASSVQEQETQYF.

The V and J genes are TRBV6-5 and TRBJ2-7, with 8 positions matching TRBD2. Trimming took 6 bases from V and 2 from J; bases not matched to a gene: 6. Germline V gene data show CDR1 as MNHEY and CDR2 as SVGAGI. This CDR3 spans 14 amino acids. The CDR3 sequence is CASRRAGDPYEQYF. CDR3 coding DNA: TGTGCCAGCAGACGAGCGGGAGATCCCTACGAGCAGTACTTC.

This sequence joins TRBV6-4 and TRBJ2-2; 7 nucleotides agree with TRBD2. The CDR3 has 16 residues. V shed 3 bases, J shed 1 base, and the junction held 5 bases outside the gene matches. Germline V CDR1 and CDR2: MRHNA, SNTAGT. This chain's CDR3 is CASSEWSGKNTGELFF. DNA of the CDR3: TGTGCCAGCAGTGAGTGGAGCGGGAAGAACACCGGGGAGCTGTTTTTT.

The gene calls are TRBV3-1 (or the pseudogene TRBV3-2) and TRBJ2-5; the D gene is possibly TRBD2 (5 bases). V was clipped by 3 bases and J by 5 bases, with 10 bases between them. Germline-derived CDR1 and CDR2 are LGHDT and YNNKEL (reference sequence). The CDR3 length is 13 residues. CDR3 amino acids: CASSQYGIETQYF. CDR3 bases: TGTGCCAGCAGCCAGTACGGGATTGAGACCCAGTACTTC.